This entry lists 30 T cell receptor beta chains sequenced from one sample in a study of T cell responses to AZD1222 COVID-19 vaccine. Profiled with immunoSEQ multiplex PCR; TCRdb holds only in-frame clones, not every one. Altogether approximately 50,000 clones are present, 65% to 90% being singletons, with the ten largest covering approximately 7%. Sequenced here: peripheral blood, sampled 28 days after the second AZD1222 dose. All receptors come from an adult who received the AZD1222 COVID-19 vaccine.

The chain combines TRBV13 with TRBJ2-1; D is undetermined. CDR3 length: 14 residues. Between the trimmed V and J ends, which lost 2 bases and 4 bases, there was a span of 9 bases. Germline V gene lookup returns CDR1 PRHDT and CDR2 FYEKMQ (reference sequence). CDR3 coding DNA: TGTGCCAGCAGCTTAAGGCTGATGTACAATGAGCAGTTCTTC. Translating it yields CASSLRLMYNEQFF.

CDR3 nucleotides: TGTGCCAGCAGCCCGGGACCCACGGTGGGCTACACCTTC. Translated, it gives CASSPGPTVGYTF. V gene TRBV11-2 combines with J gene TRBJ1-2, with TRBD1 as a possible D gene (5 bases). Between the trimmed V and J ends, which lost 5 bases and 8 bases, there was a span of 15 bases. CDR1 is SGHAT, CDR2 FQNNGV, per germline. CDR3 length: 13 residues.

This clone was counted a single time. The chain employs TRBV6-1 and TRBJ1-1, with 8 bases identical to TRBD1. This CDR3 spans 14 amino acids. Looked up from germline, CDR1 is MNHNS and CDR2 is SASEGT. Losses at the gene ends were 3 bases for V and 1 base for J; bases not matched to a gene: 1. The CDR3 bases are TGTGCCAGCAGTGATACAGGGGGGAACACTGAAGCTTTCTTT. Amino acid sequence: CASSDTGGNTEAFF.

This clone counts as medium-sized. V gene TRBV4-1 combines with J gene TRBJ2-2; 8 bases line up with TRBD2. The CDR3 runs to 15 residues. V gave up 4 bases and J gave up 4 bases; unmatched junction bases: 5. Germline V gene data show CDR1 as MGHRA and CDR2 as YSYEKL. CDR3 amino acids: CASSPVAGLTGELFF. The CDR3 nucleotides are TGCGCCAGCAGCCCTGTAGCGGGACTCACCGGGGAGCTGTTTTTT.

The rearrangement links TRBV28 to TRBJ1-1; tentatively, D is TRBD1 (5 bases). The V and J ends lost 8 bases and 5 bases respectively, with 6 bases between them. The CDR3 length is 10 residues. Germline-derived CDR1 and CDR2 are MDHEN and SYDVKM. The CDR3 DNA reads as TGTGCCAGCTGGGGGACTGAAGCTTTCTTT. Amino acids: CASWGTEAFF.

A single count supports this clone. The rearrangement links TRBV27 to TRBJ2-7, with D perhaps matching TRBD1 (6 bases). The CDR3 spans 12 residues. Per the germline V gene, CDR1 is MNHEY and CDR2 is SMNVEV (reference sequence). Deletions cut 10 bases from V and 3 bases from J, with 13 bases between. CDR3 region: CATTDRYYEQYF. CDR3 bases: TGTGCCACGACGGACAGATACTACGAGCAGTACTTC.

The V call is TRBV28, the J call TRBJ1-1; D is uncertain. Per the germline V gene, CDR1 is MDHEN and CDR2 is SYDVKM. CDR3 length: 16 amino acids. Trimming removed 5 bases from V and 7 bases from J, with 23 bases in between. The CDR3 nucleotides are TGTGCCAGCAGTCCCATATATCTGACCGGGCGGGTTGAAGCTTTCTTT. It specifies CASSPIYLTGRVEAFF.

There are a few counts of this clone. The chain couples TRBV29-1 to TRBJ2-7; the match to TRBD1 covers 10 bases. Germline CDR1 SQVTM, CDR2 ANQGSEA. V was pared by 6 bases and J by 5 bases, with 10 bases of the junction left unmatched. CDR3 size: 14 residues. The CDR3 DNA reads as TGCAGCGTAAGTAGCGGGACAGGGGACCACGAGCAGTACTTC. Protein: CSVSSGTGDHEQYF.

This chain joins TRBV7-2 and TRBJ1-2, with D unclear. Germline CDR1 reads SGHTA; CDR2 reads FQGNSA. V dropped 1 base and J dropped 0 bases, with 9 bases sitting between them. This CDR3 is 15 amino acids long. DNA of the CDR3: TGTGCCAGCAGCTTAGACCGCACAGCTAACTATGGCTACACCTTC. Protein product: CASSLDRTANYGYTF.

The chain is built from TRBV24-1 and TRBJ2-3, with 13 bases identical to TRBD2. V lost 4 bases to trimming and J lost 2 bases; unmatched junction nucleotides: 8. The CDR3 is made up of 18 amino acids. The germline V gene has CDR1 KGHDR and CDR2 SFDVKD. The DNA for the CDR3 is TGTGCCACCAGTGACCCCGGGACTAGCGGGGTGTTCACAGATACGCAGTATTTT. It translates to CATSDPGTSGVFTDTQYF.

The V and J genes are TRBV7-3 and TRBJ2-1, with 7 bases lining up with TRBD2. This CDR3 is 13 amino acids long. Germline CDR1 reads SGHTA; CDR2 reads FQGTGA. After removal of 3 bases from V and 8 bases from J, the junction contained 4 bases not matched to a gene. Here the CDR3 reads CASSFEGRDEQFF. CDR3 in DNA: TGTGCCAGCAGCTTTGAGGGGAGGGATGAGCAGTTCTTC.

The chain joins TRBV3-1 (or the pseudogene TRBV3-2) to TRBJ1-5; 11 bases agree with TRBD1. The germline V gene encodes CDR1 LGHDT and CDR2 YNNKEL (reference sequence). CDR3 size: 17 residues. Trimming removed 4 bases from V and 0 bases from J; junction bases left unmatched: 5. The CDR3 sequence is CASSPHGTGGSNQPQHF. The CDR3 DNA sequence: TGTGCCAGCAGCCCGCACGGGACAGGGGGTAGCAATCAGCCCCAGCATTTT.

The chain recombines TRBV7-3 with TRBJ1-3; D is ambiguous. V was cut by 0 bases and J by 2 bases, with 5 bases left in between. In germline, CDR1 is SGHTA, CDR2 FQGTGA. The CDR3 runs 14 residues. The CDR3: CASSLTRAGNTIYF. The CDR3 region has the DNA TGTGCCAGCAGCTTAACCCGAGCTGGAAACACCATATATTTT.

This chain uses TRBV29-1 with TRBJ1-4; tentatively, D is TRBD1 (5 bases). With 6 bases removed from V and 8 bases from J, the gap between germline ends came to 22 bases. The germline V gene has CDR1 SQVTM and CDR2 ANQGSEA. The CDR3 totals 15 residues. CDR3 nucleotides: TGCAGCGTCTTACGGAGTGGGGGATTGGGGGAAAAACTGTTTTTT. Protein sequence: CSVLRSGGLGEKLFF.

The chain employs TRBV12-5 and TRBJ1-6; TRBD1 agrees at 7 bases. The germline CDR1 and CDR2 sequences are LGHNT and FRNRAP. The CDR3 runs to 16 residues. V gave up 3 bases and J gave up 10 bases; unmatched junction bases: 12. DNA of the CDR3: TGTGCTAGTGGTTTCCTACTGACAGGGAACGGATCACCCCTCCACTTT. It is translated as CASGFLLTGNGSPLHF.

The rearrangement uses TRBV19 and TRBJ2-1, with D perhaps matching TRBD1 (5 bases). Trimming stripped 5 bases from V and 9 bases from J, with 20 bases between. The germline V gene encodes CDR1 LNHDA and CDR2 SQIVND (reference sequence). This CDR3 has 15 residues. For the CDR3, the DNA is TGTGCCAGTAGTCCCTCAACCTCAGGGTGGGTTGAGCAGTTCTTC. Protein product: CASSPSTSGWVEQFF.

The V call is TRBV14, the J call TRBJ1-1; no reliable D call. V lost 4 bases to trimming and J lost 3 bases, with 18 bases between them. This CDR3 has 16 amino acids. Germline V CDR1 and CDR2: SGHDN, FVKESK. CDR3 protein: CASSPRGRSADTEAFF. The CDR3 DNA is TGTGCCAGCAGCCCCAGAGGAAGGTCGGCGGACACTGAAGCTTTCTTT.

The genes are TRBV7-2 and TRBJ2-3; TRBD1 agrees at 9 bases. The CDR3 has 14 amino acids. V lost 4 bases to trimming and J lost 5 bases; unmatched junction nucleotides: 4. CDR1 and CDR2 from the germline V gene are SGHTA and FQGNSA. In DNA, the CDR3 is TGTGCCAGCAGCTCTACAGGGGGCCTAGATACGCAGTATTTT. Its translation: CASSSTGGLDTQYF.

The chain employs TRBV18 and TRBJ2-2, with TRBD2 matching over 10 bases. CDR1 and CDR2 from the germline V gene are KGHSH and LQKENI. Trimming removed 4 bases from V and 5 bases from J; junction bases left unmatched: 7. This CDR3 spans 16 amino acids. The CDR3 DNA reads TGTGCCAGCTCACTATCAGCGGGAGGGCCGACCGGGGAGCTGTTTTTT. Translating it yields CASSLSAGGPTGELFF.

The chain recombines TRBV28 with TRBJ1-5; D is unclear. The CDR3 loop spans 17 amino acids. V shed 5 bases and J shed 0 bases, with 17 bases lying between them. The V gene's germline CDR1 is MDHEN and CDR2 SYDVKM. The CDR3 here is CASSPQSWENSNQPQHF. The CDR3 coding sequence is TGTGCCAGCAGTCCCCAAAGCTGGGAGAATAGCAATCAGCCCCAGCATTTT.

This chain joins TRBV5-4 and TRBJ2-7, with 9 bases fitting TRBD1. CDR3 length equals 14 residues. Germline values: CDR1 SGHNT, CDR2 YYREEE (reference sequence). V gave up 1 base and J gave up 2 bases; unmatched junction bases: 1. CDR3 nucleotides: TGTGCCAGCAGCTTGCGGGACAGGGCCTACGAGCAGTACTTC. Translated, it gives CASSLRDRAYEQYF.

The genes are TRBV27 and TRBJ2-3; D perhaps matches TRBD1 (6 bases). Trimming pared 3 bases from V and 1 base from J, leaving 8 bases between. Germline V gives CDR1 MNHEY, CDR2 SMNVEV (reference sequence). The CDR3 extends over 14 amino acids. In DNA, the CDR3 is TGTGCCAGCAGTTTTAAGGGGGGCACAGATACGCAGTATTTT. Amino acid sequence: CASSFKGGTDTQYF.

This clone was observed once. V and J are TRBV27 and TRBJ2-1; D gene uncertain. Trimming took 3 bases from V and 5 from J, leaving 8 bases between them. CDR3 length: 13 residues. Germline CDR1 reads MNHEY; CDR2 reads SMNVEV (reference sequence). CDR3 sequence reads: CASSFRKNNEQFF. CDR3 DNA: TGTGCCAGCAGTTTTAGAAAAAACAATGAGCAGTTCTTC.

The chain recombines TRBV5-8 with TRBJ1-5, with D unresolved. Germline V gene sequence: CDR1 SGHTS, CDR2 YDEGEE. The V end was cut by 0 bases, the J end by 5 bases, with 12 bases between. This CDR3 has 15 amino acids. CDR3 region: CASSLDTSRHQPQHF. In DNA form, the CDR3 reads TGTGCCAGCAGCTTGGATACTTCTCGACATCAGCCCCAGCATTTT.

V and J are TRBV10-1 and TRBJ2-7; D is unresolved. Germline CDR1 is WNHNN and CDR2 is SYGVQD (reference sequence). The CDR3 runs 10 residues. Between the trimmed V and J ends, which lost 4 bases and 6 bases, there was a span of 4 bases. DNA for the CDR3: TGCGCCAGCAGTGTTTGCGAGCAGTACTTC. The encoded protein is CASSVCEQYF.

The chain employs TRBV12-3 or TRBV12-4 and TRBJ1-5; no definite D call. The V end lost 2 bases, the J end lost 6 bases, and 5 bases lay between the germline ends. The CDR3 covers 12 residues. The CDR3 protein is CASSLNGQPQHF. The CDR3 coding sequence is TGTGCCAGCAGTTTAAACGGTCAGCCCCAGCATTTT.

This clone showed up just once. The V and J genes are TRBV7-9 and TRBJ1-5; 7 bases agree with TRBD1. Germline trimming cut 3 bases from V and 6 bases from J; bases unmatched to any gene: 2. The CDR3 consists of 13 residues. Germline V gene lookup returns CDR1 SEHNR and CDR2 FQNEAQ (reference sequence). As DNA, the CDR3 is TGTGCCAGCAGCTTTGACAGGGTTCAGCCCCAGCATTTT. It codes for CASSFDRVQPQHF.

This chain joins TRBV4-1 and TRBJ1-2, with D possibly being TRBD1 (5 bases). The germline V gene has CDR1 MGHRA and CDR2 YSYEKL. V shed 4 bases and J shed 4 bases, with 13 bases lying between them. The CDR3 extends over 14 amino acids. The CDR3 DNA reads TGCGCCAGCAGCCCAAGACAGACCCTCTATGGCTACACCTTC. It encodes CASSPRQTLYGYTF.

The CDR3 DNA follows: TGTGCCAGCAGTCGAGGGACAGGGCGCTACGAGCAGTACTTC. Protein product: CASSRGTGRYEQYF. This rearrangement joins TRBV27 to TRBJ2-7, with 9 positions matching TRBD1. The CDR3 contains 14 residues. CDR1 and CDR2 from the germline V gene are MNHEY and SMNVEV (reference sequence). V was pared by 5 bases and J by 3 bases, with 5 bases of the junction left unmatched.

V gene TRBV5-1 combines with J gene TRBJ1-3; 10 nucleotides agree with TRBD1. Trimming cost V 5 bases and J 0 bases; bases outside gene matches: 5. Germline V gives CDR1 SGHRS, CDR2 YFSETQ. This CDR3 has 16 residues. This CDR3 is CASRTGTGVSGNTIYF. CDR3 DNA sequence: TGCGCCAGCAGAACCGGGACAGGGGTCTCTGGAAACACCATATATTTT.